This T cell receptor beta chain appears in the sequencing data of a study of T cell responses to AZD1222 COVID-19 vaccine. The germline V and J ends were trimmed by 0 bases and 3 bases, with 8 bases remaining between them. The germline V gene encodes CDR1 GTSNPN and CDR2 SVGIG (reference sequence). The CDR3 is 13 residues long. Notes on the study in general: Mapped onto spike, vaccine-associated CD4 TCRs spanned it and were dominant at 160-218 and 743-854. The study sampled repertoires only after the peak T cell response. Nearly half of unique spike-specific TCRs reportedly avoided B.1.351 and B.1.1.7 mutated regions. Clonal diversity may have been underestimated, and the donors were mostly white British, with more females than males.

Clones were sequenced by immunoSEQ multiplex PCR, and TCRdb holds only the in-frame ones, with some missing. Of about 76,000 clones in the sample, roughly 80% are singletons; the top ten hold 27%. The count of this clone is one. Its matching antigen is unknown. This clonotype originated in an adult who received the MenACWY meningococcal vaccine as a control. Sequencing used peripheral blood, obtained 28 days after the second dose of the MenACWY control vaccine. This rearrangement joins TRBV30 to TRBJ1-1, with D maybe TRBD1 (5 bases). This CDR3 is CAWSVGEYTEAFF. The DNA for the CDR3 is TGTGCCTGGAGTGTAGGGGAATACACTGAAGCTTTCTTT.